The source of this T cell receptor (beta chain) is a study of graft-versus-host responses after intestinal transplantation. Clones were sequenced by immunoSEQ multiplex PCR, and TCRdb holds only the in-frame ones, with some missing. The data hold under 95,000 clones, with less than 90% observed a single time. The V gene lost 7 bases and the J gene lost 1 base, with 7 bases spanning the gap. Germline V gene lookup returns CDR1 SNHLY and CDR2 FYNNEI. This CDR3 has 12 residues. As regards this clone: Antigen: not known.

Notes on the study in general: With peak circulating GvH clone levels came an association with early post-transplant HvG declines. Recipient marrow contained GvH clones, some of which appeared first in ileum or blood.

The sample in question was unstimulated CD4+ T cells sorted from spleen or lymph node cells, obtained before transplant. The rearrangement joins TRBV2 to TRBJ2-5; D gene uncertain. The TCR was taken from a human donor who was the organ donor for an intestinal transplant. CDR3 nucleotide sequence: TGTGCCAGCATCACAGCCCAAGAGACCCAGTACTTC. Protein product: CASITAQETQYF.